Detailed here is one T cell receptor beta chain. No antigen is known for it. The data are from a study of spatial heterogeneity in lung cancer. Study-wide points: Tumor mutation count correlated with how many alpha and beta TCRs expanded intratumorally. The numbers of ubiquitous and regional expanded TCRs correlated with ubiquitous and regional nonsynonymous mutations, respectively.

This CDR3 is 11 amino acids long. V lost 7 bases to trimming and J lost 1 base, with 3 bases between them. Germline V CDR1 and CDR2: LGHNT, FRNRAP. The time point was: sample taken at primary tumor resection. A total of approximately 77 untreated early-stage non-small cell lung cancer patients served as donors. Carried by each TCR cDNA molecule was a unique molecular identifier. Via MiXCR, TCRdb re-called the 5' RACE reads, giving one row per CDR3 protein. The data show over 15,000 distinct CDR3 sequences, approximately 6.3% seen once. This sequence originates from a female donor with early-stage non-small cell lung cancer. The sequenced sample was lung tumor tissue, obtained at surgery. The J gene is TRBJ2-3, the V gene TRBV12-5; unclear D gene. The DNA of the CDR3 is TGTGCTAGTGAACGCACAGATACGCAGTATTTT. Translation gives CASERTDTQYF. Looking up the rest from reference TRBV12-5 and TRBJ2-3 gives the full variable domain: DARVTQTPRHKVTEMGQEVTMRCQPILGHNTVFWYRQTMMQGLELLAYFRNRAPLDDSGMPKDRFSAEMPDATLATLKIQPSEPRDSAVYFCASERTDTQYFGPGTRLTVL.